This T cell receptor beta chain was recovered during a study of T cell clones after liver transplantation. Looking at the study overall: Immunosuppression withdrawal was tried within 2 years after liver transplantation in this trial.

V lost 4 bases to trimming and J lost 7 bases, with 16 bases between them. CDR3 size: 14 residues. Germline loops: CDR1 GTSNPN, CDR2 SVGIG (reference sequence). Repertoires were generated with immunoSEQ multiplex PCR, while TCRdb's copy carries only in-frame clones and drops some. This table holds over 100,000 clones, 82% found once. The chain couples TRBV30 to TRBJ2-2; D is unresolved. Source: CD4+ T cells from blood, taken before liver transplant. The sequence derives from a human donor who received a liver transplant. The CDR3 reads CAWNPPEKIGELFF. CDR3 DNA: TGTGCCTGGAACCCCCCAGAGAAGATCGGGGAGCTGTTTTTT.